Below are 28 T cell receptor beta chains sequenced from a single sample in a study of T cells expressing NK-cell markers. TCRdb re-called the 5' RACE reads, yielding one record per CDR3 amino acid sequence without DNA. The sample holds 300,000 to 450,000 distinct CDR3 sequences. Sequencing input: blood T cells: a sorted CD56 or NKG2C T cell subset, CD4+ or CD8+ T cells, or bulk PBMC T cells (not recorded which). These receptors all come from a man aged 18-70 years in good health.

The CDR3 here is CASSSRGPGANVLTF. This chain connects TRBV19 to TRBJ2-6; TCRdb selects TRBD1, and the lack of DNA leaves this call unchecked. Germline V gives CDR1 LNHDA, CDR2 SQIVND (reference sequence). The CDR3 loop spans 15 amino acids.

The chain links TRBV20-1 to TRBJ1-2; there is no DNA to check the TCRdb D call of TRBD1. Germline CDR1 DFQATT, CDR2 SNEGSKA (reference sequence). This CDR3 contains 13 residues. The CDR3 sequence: CSAGGQGNYGYTF.

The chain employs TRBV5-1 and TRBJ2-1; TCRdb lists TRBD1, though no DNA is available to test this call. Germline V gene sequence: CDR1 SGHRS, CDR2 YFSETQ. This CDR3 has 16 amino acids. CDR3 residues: CASRNRIGVGYNEQFF.

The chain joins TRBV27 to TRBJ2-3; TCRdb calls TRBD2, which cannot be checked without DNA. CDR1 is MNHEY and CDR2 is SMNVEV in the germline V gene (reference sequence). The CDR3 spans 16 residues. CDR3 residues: CASTGLAGGLRDTQYF.

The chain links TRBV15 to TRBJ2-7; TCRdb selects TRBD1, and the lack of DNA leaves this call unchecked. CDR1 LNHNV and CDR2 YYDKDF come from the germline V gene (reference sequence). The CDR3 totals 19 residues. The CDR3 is CATSRGKMTGGWPGGEQYF.

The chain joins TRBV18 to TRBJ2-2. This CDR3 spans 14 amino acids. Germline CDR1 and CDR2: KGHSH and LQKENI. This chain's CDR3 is CASSLTTGNGELFF.

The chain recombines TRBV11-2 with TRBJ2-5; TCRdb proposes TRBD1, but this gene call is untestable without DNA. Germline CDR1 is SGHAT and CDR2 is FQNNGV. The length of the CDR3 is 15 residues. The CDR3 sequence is CASSKQGNRRETQYF.

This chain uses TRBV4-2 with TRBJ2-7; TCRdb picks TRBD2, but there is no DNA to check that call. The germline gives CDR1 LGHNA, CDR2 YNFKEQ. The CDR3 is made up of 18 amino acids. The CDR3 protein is CASSQVLAGGPYPYEQYF.

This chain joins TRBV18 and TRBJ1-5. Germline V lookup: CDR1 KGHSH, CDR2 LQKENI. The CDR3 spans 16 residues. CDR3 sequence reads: CASSPGLGTSTKPQHF.

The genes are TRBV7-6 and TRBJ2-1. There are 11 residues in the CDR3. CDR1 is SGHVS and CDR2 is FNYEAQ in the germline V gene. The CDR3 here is CASSLKNEQFF.

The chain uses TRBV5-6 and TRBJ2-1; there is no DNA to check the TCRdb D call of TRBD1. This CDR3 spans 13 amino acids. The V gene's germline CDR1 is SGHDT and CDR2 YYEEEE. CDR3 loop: CASRTTGKNEQFF.

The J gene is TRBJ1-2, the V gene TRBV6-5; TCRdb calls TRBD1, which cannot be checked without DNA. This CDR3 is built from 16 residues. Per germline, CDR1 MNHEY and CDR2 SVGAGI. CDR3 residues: CASSYSPATVVYGYTF.

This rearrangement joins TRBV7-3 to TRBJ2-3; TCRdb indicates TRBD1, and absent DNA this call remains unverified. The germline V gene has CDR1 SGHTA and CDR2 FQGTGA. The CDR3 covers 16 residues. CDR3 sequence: CASSRSGTNSKDTQYF.

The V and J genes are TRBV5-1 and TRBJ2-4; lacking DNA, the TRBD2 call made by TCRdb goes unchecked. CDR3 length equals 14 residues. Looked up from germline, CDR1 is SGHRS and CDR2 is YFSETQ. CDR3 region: CASSLERPSDIQYF.

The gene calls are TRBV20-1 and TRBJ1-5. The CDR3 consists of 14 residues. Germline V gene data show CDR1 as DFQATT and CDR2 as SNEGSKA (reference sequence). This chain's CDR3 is CSAREAGSNQPQHF.

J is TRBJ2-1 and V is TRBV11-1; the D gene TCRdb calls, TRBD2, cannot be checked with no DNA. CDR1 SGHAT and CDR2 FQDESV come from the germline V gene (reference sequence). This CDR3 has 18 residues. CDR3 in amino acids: CASSSIPISGTSGVVQFF.

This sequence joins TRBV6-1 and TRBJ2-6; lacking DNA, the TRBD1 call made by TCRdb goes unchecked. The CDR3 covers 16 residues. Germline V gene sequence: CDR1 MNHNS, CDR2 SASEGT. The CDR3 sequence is CASSEGRVAGANVLTF.

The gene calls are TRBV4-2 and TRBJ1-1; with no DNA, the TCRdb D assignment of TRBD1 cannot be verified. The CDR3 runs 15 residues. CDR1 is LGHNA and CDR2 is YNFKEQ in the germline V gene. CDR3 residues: CASSHHRQGRVEAFF.

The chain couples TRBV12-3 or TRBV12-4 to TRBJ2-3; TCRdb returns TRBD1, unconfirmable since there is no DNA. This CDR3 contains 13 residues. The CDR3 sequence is CASSRVRTDTQYF.

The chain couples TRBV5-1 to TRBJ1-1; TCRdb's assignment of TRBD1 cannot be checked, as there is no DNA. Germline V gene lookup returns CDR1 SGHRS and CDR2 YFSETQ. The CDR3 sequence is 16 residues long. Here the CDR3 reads CASSAPGQGLNTEAFF.

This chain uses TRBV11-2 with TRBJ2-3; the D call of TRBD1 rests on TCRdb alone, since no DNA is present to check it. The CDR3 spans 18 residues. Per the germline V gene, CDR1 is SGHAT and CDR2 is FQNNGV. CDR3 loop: CASSLGPLGAGGQDTQYF.

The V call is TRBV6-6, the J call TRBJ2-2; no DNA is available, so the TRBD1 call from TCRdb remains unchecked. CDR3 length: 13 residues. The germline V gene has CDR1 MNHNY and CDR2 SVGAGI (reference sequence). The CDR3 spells CATGRDQAGELFF.

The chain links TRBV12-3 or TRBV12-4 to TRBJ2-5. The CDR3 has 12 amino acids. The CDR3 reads CASSLIQETQYF.

This chain's CDR3 is CASSRIGTNGDEQFF. The V call is TRBV4-2, the J call TRBJ2-1; TCRdb indicates TRBD2, and absent DNA this call remains unverified. CDR1 and CDR2 from the germline V gene are LGHNA and YNFKEQ. The CDR3 is made up of 15 amino acids.

CDR3 sequence reads: CASSPTLQAELSYGYTF. The rearrangement uses TRBV18 and TRBJ1-2; the TRBD1 assignment by TCRdb is unverifiable without DNA. Germline V lookup: CDR1 KGHSH, CDR2 LQKENI. This CDR3 comprises 17 residues.

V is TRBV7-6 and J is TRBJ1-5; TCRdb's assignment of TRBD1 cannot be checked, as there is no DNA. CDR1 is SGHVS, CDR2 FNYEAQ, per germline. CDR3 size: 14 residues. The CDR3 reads CASSRGGGNQPQHF.

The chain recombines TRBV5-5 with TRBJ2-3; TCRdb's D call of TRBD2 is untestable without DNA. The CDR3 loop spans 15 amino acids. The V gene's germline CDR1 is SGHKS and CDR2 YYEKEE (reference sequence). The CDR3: CASRWISGRTDTQYF.

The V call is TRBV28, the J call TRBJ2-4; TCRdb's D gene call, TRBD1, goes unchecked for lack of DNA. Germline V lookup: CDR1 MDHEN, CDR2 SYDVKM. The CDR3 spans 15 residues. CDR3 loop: CASSGAGTGRNIQYF.